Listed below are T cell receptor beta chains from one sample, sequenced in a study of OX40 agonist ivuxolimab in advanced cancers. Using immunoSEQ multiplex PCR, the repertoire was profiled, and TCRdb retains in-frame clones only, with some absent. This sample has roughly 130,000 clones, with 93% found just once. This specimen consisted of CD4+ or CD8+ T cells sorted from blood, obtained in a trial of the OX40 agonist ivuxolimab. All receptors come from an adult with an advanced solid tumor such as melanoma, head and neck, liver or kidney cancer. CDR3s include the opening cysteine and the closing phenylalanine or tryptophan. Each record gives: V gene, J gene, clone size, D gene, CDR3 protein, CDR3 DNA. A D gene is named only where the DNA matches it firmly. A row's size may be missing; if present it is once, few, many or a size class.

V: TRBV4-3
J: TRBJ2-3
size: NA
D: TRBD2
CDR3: CASSQARGTDTQYF
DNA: TGCGCCAGCAGCCAAGCGCGGGGGACAGATACGCAGTATTTT

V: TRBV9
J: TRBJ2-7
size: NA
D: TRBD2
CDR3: CASSARLASYEQYF
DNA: TGTGCCAGCAGCGCCCGACTAGCGTCCTACGAGCAGTACTTC

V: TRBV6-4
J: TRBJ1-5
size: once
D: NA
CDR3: CASSDSPGQLNQPQHF
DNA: TGTGCCAGCAGTGACTCTCCAGGACAGTTAAATCAGCCCCAGCATTTT

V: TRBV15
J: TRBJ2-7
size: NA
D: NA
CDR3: CATSRGARGEQYF
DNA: TGTGCCACCAGCAGAGGCGCCAGGGGAGAGCAGTACTTC

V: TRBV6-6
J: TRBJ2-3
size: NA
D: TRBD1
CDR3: CASGGQGADTQYF
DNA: TGTGCCAGCGGGGGACAGGGTGCAGATACGCAGTATTTT

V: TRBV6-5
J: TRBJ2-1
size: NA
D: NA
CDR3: CATMDHPFWFF
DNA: TGTGCCACCATGGACCACCCGTTTTGGTTCTTC

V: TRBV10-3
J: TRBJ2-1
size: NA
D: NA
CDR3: CAISEAAINEQFF
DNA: TGTGCCATCAGTGAGGCGGCTATCAATGAGCAGTTCTTC

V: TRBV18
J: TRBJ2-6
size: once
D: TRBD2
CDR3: CASSQASGGITSGANVLTF
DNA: TGTGCCAGCTCACAGGCTAGCGGGGGGATTACCTCTGGGGCCAACGTCCTGACTTTC

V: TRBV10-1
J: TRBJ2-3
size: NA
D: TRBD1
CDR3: CASRPGQGTDTQYF
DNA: TGCGCCAGCAGGCCCGGACAGGGGACAGATACGCAGTATTTT

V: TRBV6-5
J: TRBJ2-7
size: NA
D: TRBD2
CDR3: CASRGLAGGNEQYF
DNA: TGTGCCAGCAGGGGACTAGCGGGAGGGAACGAGCAGTACTTC

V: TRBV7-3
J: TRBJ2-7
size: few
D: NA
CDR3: CASSQSDSSYEQYF
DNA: TGTGCCAGCAGCCAAAGTGACAGCTCCTACGAGCAGTACTTC

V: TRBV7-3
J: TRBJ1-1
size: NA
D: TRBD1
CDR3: CASSLMGRTGSDTEAFF
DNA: TGTGCCAGCAGCTTAATGGGAAGGACAGGGTCAGACACTGAAGCTTTCTTT

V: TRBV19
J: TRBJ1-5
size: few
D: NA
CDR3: CASSPGGSTGNQPQHF
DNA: TGTGCCAGTAGTCCAGGAGGGTCGACGGGCAATCAGCCCCAGCATTTT

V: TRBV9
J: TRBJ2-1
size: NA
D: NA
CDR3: CASSVGVHGGISYNEQFF
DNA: TGTGCCAGCAGCGTAGGGGTCCATGGGGGGATCTCCTACAATGAGCAGTTCTTC

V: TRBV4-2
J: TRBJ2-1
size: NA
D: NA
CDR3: CASSQGAGRDEQFF
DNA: TGTGCCAGCAGCCAAGGGGCCGGGCGGGATGAGCAGTTCTTC

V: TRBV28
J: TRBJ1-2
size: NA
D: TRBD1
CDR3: CASRSGTGGAGYTF
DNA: TGTGCCAGCAGGTCAGGAACAGGGGGTGCTGGCTACACCTTC

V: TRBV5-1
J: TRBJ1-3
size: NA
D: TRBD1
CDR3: CASSQGATGNTIYF
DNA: TGCGCCAGCAGTCAGGGGGCGACTGGAAACACCATATATTTT

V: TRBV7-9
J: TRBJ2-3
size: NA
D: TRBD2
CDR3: CASSLSLAGRSSTDTQYF
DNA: TGTGCCAGCAGCTTATCACTAGCGGGACGATCTAGCACAGATACGCAGTATTTT

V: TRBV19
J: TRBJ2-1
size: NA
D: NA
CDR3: CASSLARRAGEQFF
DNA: TGTGCCAGTAGCCTGGCCAGGCGGGCTGGTGAGCAGTTCTTC

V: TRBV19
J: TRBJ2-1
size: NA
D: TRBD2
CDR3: CASSITAGDYNEQFF
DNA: TGTGCCAGTAGTATAACGGCGGGGGATTACAATGAGCAGTTCTTC

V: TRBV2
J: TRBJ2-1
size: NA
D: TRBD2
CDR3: CASRTSGSNEQFF
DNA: TGTGCCAGCAGGACTAGCGGGAGCAATGAGCAGTTCTTC

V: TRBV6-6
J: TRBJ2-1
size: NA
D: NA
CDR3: CASSYQGNEQFF
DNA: TGTGCCAGCAGTTACCAGGGCAATGAGCAGTTCTTC

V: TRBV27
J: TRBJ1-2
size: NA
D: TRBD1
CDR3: CASSSYSGTGGSGGYTF
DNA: TGTGCCAGCAGTTCCTATTCCGGGACAGGGGGAAGTGGTGGCTACACCTTC

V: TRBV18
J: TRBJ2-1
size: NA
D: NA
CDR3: CASSPIRLGNNEQFF
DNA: TGTGCCAGCTCACCTATTAGATTAGGGAACAATGAGCAGTTCTTC

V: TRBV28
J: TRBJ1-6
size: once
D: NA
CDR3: CASTPGHPYNSPLHF
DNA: TGTGCCAGCACCCCGGGACACCCCTATAATTCACCCCTCCACTTT

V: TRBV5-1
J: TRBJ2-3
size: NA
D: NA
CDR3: CASSFSRSTDTQYF
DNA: TGCGCCAGCAGCTTCTCTCGATCCACAGATACGCAGTATTTT

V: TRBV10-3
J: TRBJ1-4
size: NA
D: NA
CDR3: CAISETPDNEKLFF
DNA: TGTGCCATCAGTGAGACACCGGATAATGAAAAACTGTTTTTT

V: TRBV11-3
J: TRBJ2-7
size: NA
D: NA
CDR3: CASSQAGGSGSYEQYF
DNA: TGTGCCAGCAGCCAAGCAGGAGGGAGCGGGTCCTACGAGCAGTACTTC

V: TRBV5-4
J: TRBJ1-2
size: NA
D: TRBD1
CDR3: CASSLEGARNGYTF
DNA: TGTGCCAGCAGCTTGGAGGGGGCAAGGAATGGCTACACCTTC

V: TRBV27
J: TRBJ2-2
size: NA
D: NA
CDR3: CASRGQGLNTGELFF
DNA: TGTGCCAGCAGAGGACAGGGACTAAACACCGGGGAGCTGTTTTTT

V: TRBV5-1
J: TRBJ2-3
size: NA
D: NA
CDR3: CASSKGHPSTDTQYF
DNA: TGCGCCAGCAGCAAGGGACACCCTAGCACAGATACGCAGTATTTT

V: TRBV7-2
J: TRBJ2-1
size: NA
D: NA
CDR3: CASSSYRIGEQFF
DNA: TGTGCCAGCAGCTCTTACAGGATCGGTGAGCAGTTCTTC

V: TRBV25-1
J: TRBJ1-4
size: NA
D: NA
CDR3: CASSDNEKLFF
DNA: TGTGCCAGCAGTGATAATGAAAAACTGTTTTTT

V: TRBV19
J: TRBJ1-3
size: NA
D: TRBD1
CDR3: CASSRPVGTGEVAGNTIYF
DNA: TGTGCCAGTAGTAGGCCCGTCGGGACAGGGGAGGTGGCTGGAAACACCATATATTTT

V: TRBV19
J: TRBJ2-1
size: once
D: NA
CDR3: CASSILGDEQFF
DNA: TGTGCCAGTAGTATTTTAGGAGATGAGCAGTTCTTC

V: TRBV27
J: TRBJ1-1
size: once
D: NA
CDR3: CASSFAAGVAFF
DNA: TGTGCCAGCAGTTTTGCGGCGGGGGTTGCTTTCTTT

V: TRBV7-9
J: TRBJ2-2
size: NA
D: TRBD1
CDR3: CASSLWTGANTGELFF
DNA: TGTGCCAGCAGCTTGTGGACAGGAGCAAACACCGGGGAGCTGTTTTTT

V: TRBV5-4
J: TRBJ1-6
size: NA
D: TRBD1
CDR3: CASSLWGTGGGSPLHF
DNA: TGTGCCAGCAGCTTGTGGGGGACAGGGGGAGGTTCACCCCTCCACTTT

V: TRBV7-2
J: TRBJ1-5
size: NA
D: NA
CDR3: CASSLRDGKHPQHF
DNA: TGTGCCAGCAGCCTCCGGGACGGGAAACATCCCCAGCATTTT

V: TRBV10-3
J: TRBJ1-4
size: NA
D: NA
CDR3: CAISEPFNEKLFF
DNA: TGTGCCATCAGTGAGCCCTTTAATGAAAAACTGTTTTTT

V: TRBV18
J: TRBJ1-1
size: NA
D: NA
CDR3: CASSLDRSNTEAFF
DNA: TGTGCCAGCTCCCTGGACAGATCGAACACTGAAGCTTTCTTT

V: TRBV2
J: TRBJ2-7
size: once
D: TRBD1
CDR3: CATDVRDRVYEQYF
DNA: TGTGCCACCGATGTCCGGGACAGGGTATACGAGCAGTACTTC

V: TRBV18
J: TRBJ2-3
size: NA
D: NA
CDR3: CASSPLRSTDTQYF
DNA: TGTGCCAGCTCTCCCCTCCGTAGCACAGATACGCAGTATTTT

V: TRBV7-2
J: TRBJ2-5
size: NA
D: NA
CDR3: CASSLGLAGETQYF
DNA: TGTGCCAGCAGCTTAGGGCTAGCTGGGGAGACCCAGTACTTC

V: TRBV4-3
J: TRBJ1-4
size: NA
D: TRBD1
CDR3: CASSSQDRGNEKLFF
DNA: TGCGCCAGCAGCTCCCAGGACAGGGGTAATGAAAAACTGTTTTTT

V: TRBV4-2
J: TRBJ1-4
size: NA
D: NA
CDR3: CASSQESQPDEKLFF
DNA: TGTGCCAGCAGCCAGGAAAGCCAGCCTGACGAAAAACTGTTTTTT

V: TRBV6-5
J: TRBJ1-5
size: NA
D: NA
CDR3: CASNKWGSNQPQHF
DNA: TGTGCCAGCAATAAATGGGGTAGCAATCAGCCCCAGCATTTT

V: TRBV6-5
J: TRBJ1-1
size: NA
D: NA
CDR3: CASSRTDTEAFF
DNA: TGTGCCAGCAGCCGGACGGACACTGAAGCTTTCTTT

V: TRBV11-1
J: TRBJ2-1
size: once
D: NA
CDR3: CASSLELNEQFF
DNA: TGTGCCAGCAGCTTAGAACTCAATGAGCAGTTCTTC

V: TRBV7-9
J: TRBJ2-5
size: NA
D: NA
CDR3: CASTRTTQETQYF
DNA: TGTGCCAGCACCCGGACTACCCAAGAGACCCAGTACTTC

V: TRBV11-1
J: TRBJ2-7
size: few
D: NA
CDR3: CASSPTRGAAAYEQYF
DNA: TGTGCCAGCAGCCCCACGAGGGGGGCCGCAGCCTACGAGCAGTACTTC

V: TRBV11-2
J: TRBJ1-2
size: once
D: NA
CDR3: CASSLDRRYYGYTF
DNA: TGTGCCAGCAGCTTAGATCGACGTTATTATGGCTACACCTTC

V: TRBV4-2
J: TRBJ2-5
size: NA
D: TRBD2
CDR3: CASSQEGLAGGGPIETQYF
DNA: TGTGCCAGCAGCCAAGAAGGACTAGCGGGAGGGGGCCCAATTGAGACCCAGTACTTC

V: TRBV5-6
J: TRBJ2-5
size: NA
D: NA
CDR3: CASSLLGQRETQYF
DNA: TGTGCCAGCAGCTTGTTGGGCCAGCGGGAGACCCAGTACTTC

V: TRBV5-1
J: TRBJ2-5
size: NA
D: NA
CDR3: CASSSAAGDGETQYF
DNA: TGCGCCAGCAGTTCAGCGGCAGGGGATGGAGAGACCCAGTACTTC